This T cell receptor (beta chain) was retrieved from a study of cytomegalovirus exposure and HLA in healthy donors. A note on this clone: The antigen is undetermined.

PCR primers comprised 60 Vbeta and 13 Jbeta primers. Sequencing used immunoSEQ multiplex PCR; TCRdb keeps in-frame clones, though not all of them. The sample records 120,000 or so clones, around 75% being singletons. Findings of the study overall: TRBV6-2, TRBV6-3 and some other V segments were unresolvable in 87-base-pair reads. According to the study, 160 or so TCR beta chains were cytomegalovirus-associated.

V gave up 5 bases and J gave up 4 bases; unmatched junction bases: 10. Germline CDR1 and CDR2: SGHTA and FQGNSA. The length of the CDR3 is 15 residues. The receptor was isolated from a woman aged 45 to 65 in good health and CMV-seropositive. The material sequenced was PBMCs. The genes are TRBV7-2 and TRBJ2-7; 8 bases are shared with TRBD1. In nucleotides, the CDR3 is TGTGCCAGCAGCGAACAGGGGGGCTTTTCATACGAGCAGTACTTC. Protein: CASSEQGGFSYEQYF.